This T cell receptor (beta chain) was identified during a study of blood T cell repertoires in COVID-19. The overall study: There were acute and convalescent COVID-19 samples, and they came from the United States, Italy and Spain. PBMCs, B-cell-depleted T cells, or T cells provided the cDNA or gDNA that made up the material.

Original processing methods: Estimation of nucleated cell counts was performed using reference gene primer amplification. The protocol was immunoSEQ multiplex PCR, while the TCRdb copy is restricted to in-frame clones and leaves out a portion. That table gives V, J and clone size, and the DNA gave D and trimming. The sample consists of more than 400,000 clones, roughly 87% of them appearing once. Participants had their cohort set by participant-reported clinical history. The receptor comes from a man aged 18 to 29 who had recovered from COVID-19. What was sequenced was PBMCs or T cells enriched from blood (not recorded which).

The CDR3 reads CASSFLAGGEQFF. In DNA form, the CDR3 reads TGTGCCAGCAGCTTTCTAGCGGGAGGGGAGCAGTTCTTC. The V call is TRBV7-2, the J call TRBJ2-1, with 12 bases matching TRBD2. The CDR3 contains 13 residues. Germline loops: CDR1 SGHTA, CDR2 FQGNSA. Trimming took 3 bases from V and 10 from J; bases not matched to a gene: 1. Full variable domain (remainder filled in from reference TRBV7-2 and TRBJ2-1): GAGVSQSPSNKVTEKGKDVELRCDPISGHTALYWYRQSLGQGLEFLIYFQGNSAPDKSGLPSDRFSAERTGGSVSTLTIQRTQQEDSAVYLCASSFLAGGEQFFGPGTRLTVL.